This T cell receptor (beta chain) was captured in a study of cytomegalovirus exposure and HLA in healthy donors. The 120-subject validation cohort, separate from the roughly 670-subject first cohort, included the donors. The assay was immunoSEQ multiplex PCR, and TCRdb's table has in-frame clones only and misses some. The top ten clones hold 2.5% to 3.5% of a sample with about 190,000 clones, 65% to 85% of them seen once. Notes on this clone: No antigen is known for it.

CDR3 length: 16 amino acids. The V gene's germline CDR1 is KGHSH and CDR2 LQKENI. Trimming took 3 bases from V and 3 from J, leaving 12 bases between them. Broader study findings: Among the CMV-associated chains, three were confirmed in vitro as specific for CMV antigens. Per published reports, the classifier diagnosed cytomegalovirus status with high specificity and sensitivity. The study listed 164 cytomegalovirus-associated TCR beta chains.

The sample comprised PBMCs. This TCR was sampled from a woman younger than 35 in good health and CMV-seropositive. This chain joins TRBV18 and TRBJ2-6, with D possibly being TRBD1 (6 bases). Here the CDR3 reads CASSPSQGFGANVLTF. CDR3 in DNA: TGTGCCAGCTCACCGTCCCAGGGGTTTGGGGCCAACGTCCTGACTTTC. The full variable domain, its missing parts supplied by reference TRBV18 and TRBJ2-6, is NAGVMQNPRHLVRRRGQEARLRCSPMKGHSHVYWYRQLPEEGLKFMVYLQKENIIDESGMPKERFSAEFPKEGPSILRIQQVVRGDSAAYFCASSPSQGFGANVLTFGAGSRLTVL.